This TCR beta chain was identified during a study of cytomegalovirus exposure and HLA in healthy donors. The study's findings and limits: Listed as cytomegalovirus-associated were 150 to 200 TCR beta chains.

Unrecorded immune exposures were likely, despite nominal health at sampling. Points on this clone: Antigen: not known.

The germline V gene has CDR1 SGHAT and CDR2 FQNNGV. V lost 4 bases, J lost 4 bases, and 6 bases stayed unmatched. The CDR3 contains 14 residues. Primers included in the PCR were 60 Vbeta and 13 Jbeta primers. As originally analysed: The count from a later analysis was about 80 million unique TCR beta chains, around 11 million of them shared. Some clones are missing from TCRdb's copy, which holds only in-frame ones; the method was immunoSEQ multiplex PCR. For V, J and clone size, that table is used; D and trimming come from the DNA. The table shows over 100,000 clones, with roughly 70% occurring only once.

The receptor comes from a woman aged 70-85 years in good health and CMV-seropositive. This sequence joins TRBV11-2 and TRBJ1-1; 7 bases are a match to TRBD1. Sequences were obtained from PBMCs. This CDR3 is CASSSLTGFTEAFF. The CDR3 region has the DNA TGTGCCAGCAGCTCTCTGACAGGGTTCACTGAAGCTTTCTTT.